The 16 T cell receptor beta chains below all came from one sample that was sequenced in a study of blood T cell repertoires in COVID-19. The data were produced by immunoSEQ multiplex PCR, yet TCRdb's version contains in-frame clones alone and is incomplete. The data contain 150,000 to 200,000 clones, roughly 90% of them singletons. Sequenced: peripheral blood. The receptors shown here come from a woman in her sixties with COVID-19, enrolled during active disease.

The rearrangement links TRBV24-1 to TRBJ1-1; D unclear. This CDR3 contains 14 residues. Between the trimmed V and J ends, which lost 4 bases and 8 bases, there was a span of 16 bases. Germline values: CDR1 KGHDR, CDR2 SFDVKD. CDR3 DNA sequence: TGTGCCACCAGTGAAGGACTAATGACCTCCGAAGCTTTCTTT. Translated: CATSEGLMTSEAFF.

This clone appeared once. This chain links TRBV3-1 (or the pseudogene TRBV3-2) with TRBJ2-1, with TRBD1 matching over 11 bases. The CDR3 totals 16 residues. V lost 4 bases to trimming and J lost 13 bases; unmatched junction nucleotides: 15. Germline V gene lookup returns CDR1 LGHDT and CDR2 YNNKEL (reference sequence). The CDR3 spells CASSPQDRGLGDIQFF. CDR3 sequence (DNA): TGTGCCAGCAGCCCACAGGACAGGGGGCTCGGGGACATCCAGTTCTTC.

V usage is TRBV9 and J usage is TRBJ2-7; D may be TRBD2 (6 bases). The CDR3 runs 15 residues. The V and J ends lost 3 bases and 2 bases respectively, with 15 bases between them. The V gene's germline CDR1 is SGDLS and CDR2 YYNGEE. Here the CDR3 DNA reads TGTGCCAGCAGCGAGCGGGCAAGCGCAACCTACGAGCAGTACTTC. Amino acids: CASSERASATYEQYF. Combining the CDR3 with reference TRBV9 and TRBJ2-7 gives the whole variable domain DSGVTQTPKHLITATGQRVTLRCSPRSGDLSVYWYQQSLDQGLQFLIQYYNGEERAKGNILERFSAQQFPDLHSELNLSSLELGDSALYFCASSERASATYEQYFGPGTRLTVT.

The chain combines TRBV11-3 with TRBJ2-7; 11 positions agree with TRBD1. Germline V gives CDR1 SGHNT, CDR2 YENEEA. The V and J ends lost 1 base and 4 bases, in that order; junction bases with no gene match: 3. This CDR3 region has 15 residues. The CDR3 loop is CASSLVRDRGYEQYF. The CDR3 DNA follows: TGTGCCAGCAGCTTAGTTCGGGACAGGGGGTACGAGCAGTACTTC.

The CDR3 loop reads CASHRDQGYTF. The CDR3 nucleotides are TGTGCCAGCCACAGGGATCAGGGCTACACCTTC. The V call is TRBV6-6, the J call TRBJ1-2; possibly TRBD1 for D (6 bases). V lost 8 bases, J lost 8 bases, and 12 bases lay in between. The germline CDR1 and CDR2 sequences are MNHNY and SVGAGI (reference sequence). The length of the CDR3 is 11 residues.

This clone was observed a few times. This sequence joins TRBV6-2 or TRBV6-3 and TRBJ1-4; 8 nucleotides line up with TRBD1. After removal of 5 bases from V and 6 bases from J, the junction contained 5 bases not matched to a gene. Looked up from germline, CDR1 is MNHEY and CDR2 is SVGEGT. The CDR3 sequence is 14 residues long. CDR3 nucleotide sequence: TGTGCCAGCAGTGCGTCAGGGGGCCATGAAAAACTGTTTTTT. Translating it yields CASSASGGHEKLFF.

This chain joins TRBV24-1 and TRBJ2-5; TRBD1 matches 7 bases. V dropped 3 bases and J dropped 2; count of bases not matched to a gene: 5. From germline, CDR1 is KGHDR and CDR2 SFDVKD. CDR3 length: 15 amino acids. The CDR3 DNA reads TGTGCCACCAGTGATATGACAGGGCTACAAGAGACCCAGTACTTC. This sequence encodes CATSDMTGLQETQYF.

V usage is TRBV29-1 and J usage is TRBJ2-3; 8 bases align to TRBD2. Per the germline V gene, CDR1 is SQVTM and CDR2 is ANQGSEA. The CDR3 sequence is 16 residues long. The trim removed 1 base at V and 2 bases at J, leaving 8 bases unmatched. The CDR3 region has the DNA TGCAGCGTTGAAGGGGGAATAGCGGGGAACACAGATACGCAGTATTTT. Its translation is CSVEGGIAGNTDTQYF.

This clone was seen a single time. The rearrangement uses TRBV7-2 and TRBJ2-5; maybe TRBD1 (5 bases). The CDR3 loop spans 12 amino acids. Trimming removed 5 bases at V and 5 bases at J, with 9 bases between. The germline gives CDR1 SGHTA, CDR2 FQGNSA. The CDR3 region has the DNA TGTGCCAGCAGCCCGTACAGGGAGACCCAGTACTTC. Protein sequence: CASSPYRETQYF.

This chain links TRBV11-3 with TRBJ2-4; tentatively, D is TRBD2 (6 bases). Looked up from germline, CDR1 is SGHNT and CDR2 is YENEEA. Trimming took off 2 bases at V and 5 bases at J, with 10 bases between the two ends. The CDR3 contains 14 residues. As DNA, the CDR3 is TGTGCCAGCAGCTTATCCGGGAGCCAAAACATTCAGTACTTC. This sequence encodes CASSLSGSQNIQYF.

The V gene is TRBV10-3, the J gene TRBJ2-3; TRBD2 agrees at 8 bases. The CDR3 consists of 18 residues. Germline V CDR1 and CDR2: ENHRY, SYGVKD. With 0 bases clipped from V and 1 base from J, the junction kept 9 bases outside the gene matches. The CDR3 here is CAISESSGGGVGTDTQYF. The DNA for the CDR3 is TGTGCCATCAGTGAGTCGAGCGGGGGCGGGGTCGGCACAGATACGCAGTATTTT.

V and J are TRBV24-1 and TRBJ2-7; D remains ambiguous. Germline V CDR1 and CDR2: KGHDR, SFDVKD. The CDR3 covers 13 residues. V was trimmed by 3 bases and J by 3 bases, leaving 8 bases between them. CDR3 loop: CATSDRGSYEQYF. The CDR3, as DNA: TGTGCCACCAGTGATCGTGGCAGCTACGAGCAGTACTTC.

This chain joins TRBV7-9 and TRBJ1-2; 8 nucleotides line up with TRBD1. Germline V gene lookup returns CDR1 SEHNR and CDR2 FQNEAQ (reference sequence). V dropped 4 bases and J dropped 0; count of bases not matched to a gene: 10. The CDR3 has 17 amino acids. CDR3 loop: CASSSPQGAPTNYGYTF. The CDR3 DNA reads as TGTGCCAGCAGCTCACCCCAGGGGGCGCCTACTAACTATGGCTACACCTTC.

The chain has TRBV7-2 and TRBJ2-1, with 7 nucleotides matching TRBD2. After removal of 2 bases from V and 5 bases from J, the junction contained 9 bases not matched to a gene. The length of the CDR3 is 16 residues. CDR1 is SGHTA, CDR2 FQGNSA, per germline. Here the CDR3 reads CASSLRREVNNNEQFF. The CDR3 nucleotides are TGTGCCAGCAGCTTACGCCGGGAGGTAAATAACAATGAGCAGTTCTTC.

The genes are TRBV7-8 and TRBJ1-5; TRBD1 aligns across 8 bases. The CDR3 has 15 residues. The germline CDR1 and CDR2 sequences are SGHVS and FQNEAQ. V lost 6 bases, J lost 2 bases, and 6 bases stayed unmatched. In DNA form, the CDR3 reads TGTGCCAGCAGACAAGGACAGGGAGGCAATCAGCCCCAGCATTTT. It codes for CASRQGQGGNQPQHF.

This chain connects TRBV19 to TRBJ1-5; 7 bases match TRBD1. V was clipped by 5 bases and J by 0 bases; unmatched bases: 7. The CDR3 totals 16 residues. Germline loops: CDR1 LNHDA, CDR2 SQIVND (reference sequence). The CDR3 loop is CASSEGQTYSNQPQHF. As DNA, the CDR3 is TGTGCCAGTAGTGAGGGACAGACTTATAGCAATCAGCCCCAGCATTTT. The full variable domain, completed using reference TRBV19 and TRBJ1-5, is DGGITQSPKYLFRKEGQNVTLSCEQNLNHDAMYWYRQDPGQGLRLIYYSQIVNDFQKGDIAEGYSVSREKKESFPLTVTSAQKNPTAFYLCASSEGQTYSNQPQHFGDGTRLSIL.